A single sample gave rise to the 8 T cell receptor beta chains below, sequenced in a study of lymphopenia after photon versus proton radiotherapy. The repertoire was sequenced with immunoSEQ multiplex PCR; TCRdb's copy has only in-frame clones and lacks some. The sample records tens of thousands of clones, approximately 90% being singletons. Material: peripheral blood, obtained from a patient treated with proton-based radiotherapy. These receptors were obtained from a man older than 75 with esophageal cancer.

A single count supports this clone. The CDR3 DNA reads as TGTGCCAGTAGTATTCCGGGACAGTACAACACTGAAGCTTTCTTT. It is translated as CASSIPGQYNTEAFF. The gene calls are TRBV19 and TRBJ1-1; 7 bases agree with TRBD1. Germline V lookup: CDR1 LNHDA, CDR2 SQIVND (reference sequence). The CDR3 has 15 residues. V shed 3 bases and J 2 bases; nucleotides not matched to a gene: 6.

This chain's CDR3 is CASSPEGAADTQYF. For the CDR3, the DNA is TGTGCCAGCAGCCCCGAGGGGGCCGCAGATACGCAGTATTTT. This sequence joins TRBV13 and TRBJ2-3, with 7 nucleotides matching TRBD1. In germline, CDR1 is PRHDT, CDR2 FYEKMQ (reference sequence). CDR3 length: 14 residues. J lost 4 bases, V lost 5 bases, and 6 bases had no gene match.

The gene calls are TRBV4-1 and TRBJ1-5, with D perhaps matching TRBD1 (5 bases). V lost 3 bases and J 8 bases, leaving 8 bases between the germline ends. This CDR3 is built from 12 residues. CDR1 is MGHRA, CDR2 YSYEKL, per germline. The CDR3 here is CASSHPGEPQHF. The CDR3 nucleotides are TGCGCCAGCAGCCATCCGGGGGAGCCCCAGCATTTT.

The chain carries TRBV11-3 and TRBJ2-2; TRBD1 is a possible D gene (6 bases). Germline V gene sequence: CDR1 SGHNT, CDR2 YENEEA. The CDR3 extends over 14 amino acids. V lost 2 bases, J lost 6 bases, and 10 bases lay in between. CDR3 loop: CASSLLQGPGELFF. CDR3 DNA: TGTGCCAGCAGCTTATTACAGGGTCCCGGGGAGCTGTTTTTT.

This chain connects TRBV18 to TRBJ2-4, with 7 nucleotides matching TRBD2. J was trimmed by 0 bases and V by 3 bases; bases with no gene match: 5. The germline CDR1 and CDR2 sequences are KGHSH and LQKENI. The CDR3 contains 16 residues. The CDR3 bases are TGTGCCAGCTCACCGGTCGCGGGAGTAGCCAAAAACATTCAGTACTTC. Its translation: CASSPVAGVAKNIQYF. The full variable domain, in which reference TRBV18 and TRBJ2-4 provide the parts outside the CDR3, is NAGVMQNPRHLVRRRGQEARLRCSPMKGHSHVYWYRQLPEEGLKFMVYLQKENIIDESGMPKERFSAEFPKEGPSILRIQQVVRGDSAAYFCASSPVAGVAKNIQYFGAGTRLSVL.

The CDR3 DNA is TGTGCCAGCAGCTTGGATAGCAATCAGCCCCAGCATTTT. Its protein is CASSLDSNQPQHF. The chain recombines TRBV7-3 with TRBJ1-5; D remains unclear. Germline lookup yields CDR1 SGHTA and CDR2 FQGTGA. This CDR3 comprises 13 residues. Trimming pared 3 bases from V and 0 bases from J, leaving 3 bases between.

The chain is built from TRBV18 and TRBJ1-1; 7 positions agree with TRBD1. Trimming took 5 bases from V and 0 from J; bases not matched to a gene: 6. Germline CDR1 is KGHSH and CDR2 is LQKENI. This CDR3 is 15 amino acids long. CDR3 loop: CASSVRGTVNTEAFF. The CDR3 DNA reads TGTGCCAGCTCAGTTCGGGGGACAGTGAACACTGAAGCTTTCTTT.

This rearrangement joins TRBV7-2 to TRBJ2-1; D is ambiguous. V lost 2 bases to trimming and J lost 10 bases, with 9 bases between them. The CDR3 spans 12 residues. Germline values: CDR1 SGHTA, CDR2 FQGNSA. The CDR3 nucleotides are TGTGCCAGCAGCTTAAACGGCTTGGAGCAGTTCTTC. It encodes CASSLNGLEQFF.